The 25 T cell receptor beta chains reported below all come from one sample, sequenced in a study of T cells in Graves' hyperthyroidism and ophthalmopathy. Template material for amplifying TCR beta CDR3 regions consisted of RNA transcripts. Using the HTBI primer set, a first-round RT-PCR was run on the TCR CDR3. Each CDR3 protein gets one entry after TCRdb re-called the multiplex PCR reads with MiXCR. The sample contains roughly 560,000 distinct CDR3 sequences, under 15% of which appear only once. The sequencing sample was made of blood. The receptors originated from a woman in her thirties or forties with Graves' ophthalmopathy.

This clonotype was picked up many times. This chain connects TRBV28 to TRBJ2-7; D is ambiguous. CDR3 length: 12 residues. Germline CDR1 and CDR2: MDHEN and SYDVKM. The V end was cut by 7 bases, the J end by 2 bases, with 9 bases between. In DNA form, the CDR3 reads TGTGCCAGCAACCGACGGACCTACGAGCAGTACTTC. Residues: CASNRRTYEQYF.

V usage is TRBV7-9 and J usage is TRBJ1-3; D call uncertain. CDR3 length: 13 residues. V lost 5 bases and J 4 bases, leaving 9 bases between the germline ends. Germline V lookup: CDR1 SEHNR, CDR2 FQNEAQ (reference sequence). The DNA of the CDR3 is TGTGCCAGCAGCCCCGCCGGGGGAAACACCATATATTTT. Translation: CASSPAGGNTIYF.

This clonotype has a handful of counts. At one boundary the junction diverges from the germline segment, which might be a read error. J is TRBJ2-7 and V is TRBV25-1, with 10 nucleotides matching TRBD2. Looked up from germline, CDR1 is MGHDK and CDR2 is SYGVNS. The CDR3 has 16 residues. The CDR3 here is CAISGEAGGGSYEQYF. In DNA, the CDR3 is TGTGCCATCAGTGGTGAAGCGGGAGGGGGGTCCTACGAGCAGTACTTC.

This sequence joins TRBV5-1 and TRBJ2-7; TRBD2 aligns across 12 bases. V gave up 4 bases and J gave up 6 bases; unmatched junction bases: 5. This CDR3 spans 14 amino acids. Germline-derived CDR1 and CDR2 are SGHRS and YFSETQ. The CDR3 loop reads CASSRLAGAGEQYF. CDR3 coding DNA: TGCGCCAGCAGCCGACTAGCGGGAGCGGGCGAGCAGTACTTC.

This clonotype was recorded many times. This rearrangement joins TRBV6-7 to TRBJ2-5; perhaps TRBD1 as D (6 bases). TRBV6-7 is designated an ORF whose function remains uncertain. Trimming pared 4 bases from V and 3 bases from J, leaving 18 bases between. The CDR3 has 16 residues. The CDR3 coding sequence is TGTGCCAGCAGTTTTCCCACAGGGTCGGCCAAAGAGACCCAGTACTTC. Translation: CASSFPTGSAKETQYF.

J is TRBJ1-2 and V is TRBV29-1, with 8 bases lining up with TRBD1. V lost 6 bases, J lost 7 bases, and 13 bases stayed unmatched. Looked up from germline, CDR1 is SQVTM and CDR2 is ANQGSEA. There are 14 residues in the CDR3. For the CDR3, the DNA is TGCAGCGTCCCCCCGACAGGGGTGTTTGGTGGCTACACCTTC. Its translation is CSVPPTGVFGGYTF.

This clonotype was found many times. The CDR3 nucleotides read TGTGCCATCAGTCAGGACAGGGATAACGAGCAGTACTTC. This translates into CAISQDRDNEQYF. The J gene is TRBJ2-7, the V gene TRBV10-3; TRBD1 agrees at 8 bases. There are 13 residues in the CDR3. Trimming at V came to 5 bases and at J to 5 bases, leaving 5 bases not matched to a gene. Germline V gives CDR1 ENHRY, CDR2 SYGVKD.

This clonotype was detected a few times. CDR3 in amino acids: CASSPPTSGGAGANVLTF. Written as DNA, the CDR3 is TGTGCCAGCAGTCCTCCGACTAGCGGGGGCGCTGGGGCCAACGTCCTGACTTTC. The V gene is TRBV6-4, the J gene TRBJ2-6; TRBD2 aligns across 12 bases. CDR3 length equals 18 residues. From germline, CDR1 is MRHNA and CDR2 SNTAGT. V dropped 5 bases and J dropped 2; count of bases not matched to a gene: 7.

This clonotype was recorded a few times. The V and J genes are TRBV6-5 and TRBJ1-3; D might be TRBD1 (5 bases). The CDR3 extends over 15 amino acids. In germline, CDR1 is MNHEY, CDR2 SVGAGI. V lost 4 bases and J lost 4, with 14 bases in between. CDR3 nucleotide sequence: TGTGCCAGCAGTTCCCTCGACAGTTTGGGAAACACCATATATTTT. This translates into CASSSLDSLGNTIYF.

This clonotype occurred many times. The chain employs TRBV28 and TRBJ2-5; TRBD2 might be the D (6 bases). Germline V CDR1 and CDR2: MDHEN, SYDVKM. V lost 7 bases and J 5 bases, leaving 8 bases between the germline ends. The CDR3 extends over 11 amino acids. DNA of the CDR3: TGTGCCAGCACCCTAGCGGAGACCCAGTACTTC. This sequence encodes CASTLAETQYF.

This clonotype was counted many times. This chain uses TRBV29-1 with TRBJ2-7; perhaps TRBD1 as D (6 bases). With 7 bases removed from V and 2 bases from J, the gap between germline ends came to 18 bases. CDR3 length: 14 residues. Per the germline V gene, CDR1 is SQVTM and CDR2 is ANQGSEA. The CDR3 nucleotides are TGCAGCGCCGTCGGAAACAGGGATGCCTACGAGCAGTACTTC. Its translation is CSAVGNRDAYEQYF.

In its sample, this clonotype was seen many times. This chain joins TRBV28 and TRBJ2-7; D not resolved. This CDR3 contains 18 residues. Trimming cost V 3 bases and J 0 bases, with 21 bases left between them. Germline CDR1 and CDR2: MDHEN and SYDVKM. The CDR3 nucleotides are TGTGCCAGCAGTTTTCCAACGGTAGGCGTGAAGAGCTCCTACGAGCAGTACTTC. Its translation is CASSFPTVGVKSSYEQYF.

This clonotype was counted many times. The chain joins TRBV28 to TRBJ1-2; perhaps TRBD1 as D (5 bases). V shed 5 bases and J shed 4 bases, with 14 bases lying between them. From germline, CDR1 is MDHEN and CDR2 SYDVKM. There are 14 residues in the CDR3. The CDR3 region is CASSLYDRAYGYTF. CDR3 sequence (DNA): TGTGCCAGCAGTCTCTACGACAGAGCCTATGGCTACACCTTC.

The chain joins TRBV4-1 to TRBJ1-1, with 8 bases that match TRBD1. CDR3 size: 17 residues. Germline lookup yields CDR1 MGHRA and CDR2 YSYEKL. The V gene end was trimmed by 1 base and the J gene end by 0 bases; junction bases not matched to a gene: 7. CDR3 nucleotides: TGCGCCAGCAGCCAAGTTACAGGACAGGGCCTGAACACTGAAGCTTTCTTT. Its protein is CASSQVTGQGLNTEAFF.

This clonotype was detected many times. This chain uses TRBV19 with TRBJ1-3; possibly TRBD1 for D (5 bases). Trimming stripped 3 bases from V and 0 bases from J, with 21 bases between. This CDR3 is 19 amino acids long. Germline-derived CDR1 and CDR2 are LNHDA and SQIVND (reference sequence). The CDR3, as DNA: TGTGCCAGTAGTATGAGTGCAGGGATAATTTTCGGCTCTGGAAACACCATATATTTT. As protein: CASSMSAGIIFGSGNTIYF. Full variable domain (outside the CDR3, taken from reference TRBV19 and TRBJ1-3): DGGITQSPKYLFRKEGQNVTLSCEQNLNHDAMYWYRQDPGQGLRLIYYSQIVNDFQKGDIAEGYSVSREKKESFPLTVTSAQKNPTAFYLCASSMSAGIIFGSGNTIYFGEGSWLTVV.

This clonotype has ten or more counts. The chain combines TRBV12-3 or TRBV12-4 with TRBJ2-5; 7 nucleotides line up with TRBD1. With V trimmed by 2 bases and J by 5 bases, 11 bases remained unmatched. The CDR3 extends over 16 amino acids. CDR3 sequence: CASSLRTGSFAETQYF. Here the CDR3 DNA reads TGTGCCAGCAGTTTAAGGACAGGATCGTTTGCGGAGACCCAGTACTTC.

This rearrangement joins TRBV6-1 to TRBJ1-2; D may be TRBD1 (5 bases). The CDR3 length is 15 residues. V shed 6 bases and J shed 8 bases, with 22 bases lying between them. The germline V gene encodes CDR1 MNHNS and CDR2 SASEGT. As DNA, the CDR3 is TGTGCCAGCAGCCGCCAGAGGGGATCTTCGGGGGGCTACACCTTC. This sequence encodes CASSRQRGSSGGYTF.

The sample holds many counts of this clonotype. The V gene is TRBV28, the J gene TRBJ2-5; 12 bases are a match to TRBD2. The CDR3 covers 15 residues. Losses at the gene ends were 5 bases for V and 4 bases for J; bases not matched to a gene: 5. Germline CDR1 and CDR2: MDHEN and SYDVKM. The CDR3 region is CASSPRGLAGETQYF. The CDR3, as DNA: TGTGCCAGCAGTCCTCGGGGACTAGCGGGAGAGACCCAGTACTTC.

In its sample, this clonotype was seen many times. V is TRBV12-3 or TRBV12-4 and J is TRBJ2-7; either TRBD1 or TRBD2 may supply D (6 bases each). Trimming stripped 7 bases from V and 4 bases from J, with 14 bases between. The CDR3 loop spans 13 amino acids. The CDR3 region has the DNA TGTGCCAGCACCAGGGGTAGCGGTTACGAGCAGTACTTC. This encodes CASTRGSGYEQYF.

CDR3 sequence (DNA): TGTGCCAGCAGTTTAGGGTCGCCGTACGAGACCCAGTACTTC. It specifies CASSLGSPYETQYF. The chain couples TRBV28 to TRBJ2-5; D remains ambiguous. The ends were cut back, 2 bases at V and 5 bases at J, with 12 bases in the middle. In germline, CDR1 is MDHEN, CDR2 SYDVKM. This CDR3 comprises 14 residues.

This clonotype was counted ten times or more. The chain joins TRBV12-3 or TRBV12-4 to TRBJ2-7, with D maybe TRBD2 (6 bases). This CDR3 region has 14 residues. V lost 3 bases and J lost 2, with 11 bases in between. CDR3 residues: CASSLPGGAYEQYF. The CDR3 nucleotides are TGTGCCAGCAGTTTGCCAGGCGGGGCCTACGAGCAGTACTTC.

This clonotype occurred many times. A much larger clonotype is one base distant, so this may be a read error. The V call is TRBV28, the J call TRBJ2-7; a possible D gene is TRBD2 (5 bases). The V end was cut by 6 bases, the J end by 6 bases, with 9 bases between. The germline CDR1 and CDR2 sequences are MDHEN and SYDVKM. The CDR3 runs to 11 residues. Here the CDR3 reads CASREEGEQYF. CDR3 DNA sequence: TGTGCCAGCAGAGAAGAGGGCGAGCAGTACTTC.

The sample holds many counts of this clonotype. A read error is possible here, since a much larger clone lies one base away. The V and J genes are TRBV29-1 and TRBJ1-1; 8 bases fit TRBD1. This CDR3 is built from 13 residues. Germline CDR1 SQVTM, CDR2 ANQGSEA. The CDR3 nucleotides read TGCAGCGTTCGACAGGGGTCGAACACTGAAGCTGTCTTT. Translation gives CSVRQGSNTEAVF.

About this clonotype itself: Since a much larger clone is just one base distant, this may be a read error. As the CDR3 is not closed by the conserved phenylalanine or tryptophan, this likely results from a read error. J is TRBJ1-5 and V is TRBV9; D unresolved. The length of the CDR3 is 14 residues. V was pared by 2 bases and J by 0 bases, with 6 bases between. CDR1 is SGDLS, CDR2 YYNGEE, per germline. CDR3 in amino acids: CASSVSYSNQPQHS. Here the CDR3 DNA reads TGTGCCAGCAGCGTCAGTTATAGCAATCAGCCCCAGCATTCT.

This clonotype was observed at least ten times. This chain links TRBV9 with TRBJ2-7; D is ambiguous. Germline V gene sequence: CDR1 SGDLS, CDR2 YYNGEE. The CDR3 runs 13 residues. Trimming took 3 bases from V and 1 from J, leaving 8 bases between them. The CDR3 region is CASSEGSSYEQYF. The CDR3 DNA reads TGTGCCAGCAGCGAGGGTTCTTCCTACGAGCAGTACTTC.